The next 22 T cell receptor beta chains were all read from a single sample in a study of T cells in Graves' hyperthyroidism and ophthalmopathy. It was RNA transcripts that yielded the amplified TCR beta CDR3 regions. In the first-round RT-PCR of the TCR CDR3, the HTBI primer set was used. TCRdb re-analysed the multiplex PCR reads in MiXCR, keeping a single row per CDR3 protein. The table lists 490,000 or so distinct CDR3 sequences, just under 20% of them singletons. The sequencing input was blood. Receptors were obtained from a man aged 40-49 years with Graves' ophthalmopathy.

This clonotype was counted at least ten times. Written as DNA, the CDR3 is TGTGCCAGCAGCGCAGGACAGCATAGCAATCAGCCCCAGCATTTT. Amino acid sequence: CASSAGQHSNQPQHF. The chain couples TRBV28 to TRBJ1-5; maybe TRBD1 (6 bases). Germline CDR1 and CDR2: MDHEN and SYDVKM. Trimming stripped 6 bases from V and 0 bases from J, with 12 bases between. The CDR3 spans 15 residues. Full variable domain (missing parts from reference TRBV28 and TRBJ1-5): DVKVTQSSRYLVKRTGEKVFLECVQDMDHENMFWYRQDPGLGLRLIYFSYDVKMKEKGDIPEGYSVSREKKERFSLILESASTNQTSMYLCASSAGQHSNQPQHFGDGTRLSIL.

This clonotype was observed many times. The chain is built from TRBV30 and TRBJ2-5, with unresolved D. Between the trimmed V and J ends, which lost 2 bases and 11 bases, there was a span of 12 bases. Germline-derived CDR1 and CDR2 are GTSNPN and SVGIG (reference sequence). The CDR3 covers 11 residues. DNA of the CDR3: TGTGCCTGGAGTTCAAAGGTTGTTCAGTACTTC. It specifies CAWSSKVVQYF.

This chain links TRBV20-1 with TRBJ2-2, with TRBD2 matching over 10 bases. CDR3 size: 16 residues. Trimming cost V 3 bases and J 4 bases; bases outside gene matches: 8. Germline V gene sequence: CDR1 DFQATT, CDR2 SNEGSKA (reference sequence). The DNA of the CDR3 is TGCAGTGCTAGCGGACTAGCGGCGGCGGTCACCGGGGAGCTGTTTTTT. Translation: CSASGLAAAVTGELFF.

The J gene is TRBJ2-5, the V gene TRBV7-3, with D maybe TRBD1 (5 bases). The CDR3 runs 15 residues. V dropped 4 bases and J dropped 2 bases, with 14 bases sitting between them. From germline, CDR1 is SGHTA and CDR2 FQGTGA. The CDR3 loop reads CASSSRGGGQETQYF. The CDR3 bases are TGTGCCAGCAGCTCTAGGGGCGGCGGACAAGAGACCCAGTACTTC.

The chain carries TRBV4-3 and TRBJ1-5; 7 bases are shared with TRBD1. V was clipped by 1 base and J by 6 bases; unmatched bases: 9. The CDR3 sequence is 16 residues long. Looked up from germline, CDR1 is LGHNA and CDR2 is YSLEER. The CDR3 nucleotides are TGCGCCAGCAGCCAAGGGTATCGACAGGGCGCTCAGCCCCAGCATTTT. Amino acid sequence: CASSQGYRQGAQPQHF.

This chain connects TRBV7-8 to TRBJ2-5, with 8 positions matching TRBD1. This CDR3 has 15 amino acids. Germline values: CDR1 SGHVS, CDR2 FQNEAQ. With V trimmed by 3 bases and J by 4 bases, 7 bases remained unmatched. The DNA for the CDR3 is TGTGCCAGCAGCTTCAATAGGGACAGGAGAGAGACCCAGTACTTC. It specifies CASSFNRDRRETQYF.

V and J are TRBV10-3 and TRBJ1-4, with TRBD1 identical over 9 bases. This CDR3 contains 13 residues. V shed 7 bases, J shed 7 bases, and the junction held 4 bases outside the gene matches. Per germline, CDR1 ENHRY and CDR2 SYGVKD. CDR3 amino acids: CAITTGQGEKLFF. The CDR3, as DNA: TGTGCCATCACAACGGGACAGGGTGAAAAACTGTTTTTT.

The table lists this clonotype with a few counts. The chain employs TRBV30 and TRBJ2-1, with D perhaps TRBD2 (5 bases). The V and J ends lost 2 bases and 10 bases respectively, with 9 bases between them. The CDR3 sequence is 11 residues long. CDR1 and CDR2 (germline): GTSNPN, SVGIG (reference sequence). The CDR3 is CAWSLDWEQFF. In nucleotides, the CDR3 is TGTGCCTGGAGTCTGGACTGGGAGCAGTTCTTC.

The sample holds a few counts of this clonotype. The V gene is TRBV6-2 or TRBV6-3, the J gene TRBJ2-2; TRBD1 might be the D (6 bases). The CDR3 is made up of 15 amino acids. Trimming cost V 6 bases and J 6 bases, with 17 bases left between them. Germline assignment: CDR1 MNHEY and CDR2 SVGEGT. The CDR3: CASRRTSGTSGELFF. The CDR3 nucleotides read TGTGCCAGCAGAAGAACTTCGGGGACATCCGGGGAGCTGTTTTTT.

This clonotype was observed a single time. A much larger clone sits a single nucleotide away, making a read error possible. The gene calls are TRBV20-1 and TRBJ2-3; tentatively, D is TRBD2 (6 bases). Germline values: CDR1 DFQATT, CDR2 SNEGSKA (reference sequence). The CDR3 runs to 14 residues. CDR3: CSTSLPVGTDTQYF. The CDR3 region has the DNA TGCAGTACTAGCCTTCCCGTCGGGACAGATACGCAGTATTTT.

This clonotype appeared many times. J is TRBJ2-3 and V is TRBV2, with TRBD2 matching 10 bases. Germline trimming cut 7 bases from V and 0 bases from J; bases unmatched to any gene: 13. Per the germline V gene, CDR1 is SNHLY and CDR2 is FYNNEI. CDR3 size: 18 residues. As DNA, the CDR3 is TGTGCCAGCACTAGAAGGGCTAGCGGGGGTGCTAGCACAGATACGCAGTATTTT. Protein product: CASTRRASGGASTDTQYF.

This clonotype was seen a few times. This chain uses TRBV5-6 with TRBJ1-5; D not certain. Trimming removed 3 bases from V and 4 bases from J, with 11 bases in between. The germline V gene encodes CDR1 SGHDT and CDR2 YYEEEE. The CDR3 spans 14 residues. The DNA for the CDR3 is TGTGCCAGCAGCTCAGCCCTGGGAAATCAGCCCCAGCATTTT. Translating it yields CASSSALGNQPQHF.

The chain uses TRBV12-3 or TRBV12-4 and TRBJ2-5; D might be TRBD1 (8 bases). V was pared by 5 bases and J by 5 bases, with 15 bases between. This CDR3 comprises 14 residues. The CDR3 protein is CASSIQGGGETQYF. Written as DNA, the CDR3 is TGTGCCAGCAGTATACAGGGGGGGGGGGAGACCCAGTACTTC.

With respect to this clonotype: A much larger clone differs by one base, so this may be a read error. The CDR3 loop is CASSGDRGNEQFF. In DNA form, the CDR3 reads TGTGCCAGCAGTGGGGACAGGGGGAATGAGCAGTTCTTC. V usage is TRBV6-4 and J usage is TRBJ2-1, with 11 bases matching TRBD1. This CDR3 has 13 residues. V dropped 4 bases and J dropped 7; count of bases not matched to a gene: 0. Germline V gene sequence: CDR1 MRHNA, CDR2 SNTAGT.

In this sample, this clonotype turned up many times. This chain links TRBV12-3 or TRBV12-4 with TRBJ1-1, with a weak D call TRBD1 (5 bases). The V end was cut by 6 bases, the J end by 5 bases, with 13 bases between. The CDR3 extends over 13 amino acids. The CDR3 DNA is TGTGCCAGCAGCTCGGCAGGGCGGACTGAAGCTTTCTTT. This gives the protein CASSSAGRTEAFF.

The sample holds many counts of this clonotype. The rearrangement uses TRBV7-9 and TRBJ1-2; 9 nucleotides align to TRBD1. The V gene end was trimmed by 4 bases and the J gene end by 7 bases; junction bases not matched to a gene: 10. This CDR3 is built from 15 residues. The germline V gene has CDR1 SEHNR and CDR2 FQNEAQ (reference sequence). The CDR3 DNA reads TGTGCCAGCAGCTCAATCCGGACAGGGGATGGTGGCTACACCTTC. Amino acid sequence: CASSSIRTGDGGYTF.

The gene calls are TRBV19 and TRBJ2-6; D is undetermined. Germline values: CDR1 LNHDA, CDR2 SQIVND (reference sequence). Trimming took 4 bases from V and 0 from J, leaving 4 bases between them. The CDR3 runs 14 residues. The DNA of the CDR3 is TGTGCCAGTAGTACGTCCTCTGGGGCCAACGTCCTGACTTTC. Residues: CASSTSSGANVLTF.

The chain joins TRBV3-1 to TRBJ1-5; D gene ambiguous. V was clipped by 1 base and J by 0 bases, with 4 bases between them. Per germline, CDR1 LGHDT and CDR2 YNNKEL (reference sequence). The length of the CDR3 is 14 residues. CDR3 DNA: TGTGCCAGCAGCCAAGCAGATAGCAATCAGCCCCAGCATTTT. It specifies CASSQADSNQPQHF.

This clonotype showed up many times. The chain combines TRBV18 with TRBJ2-5; D ambiguous. The CDR3 covers 12 residues. Trimming took off 6 bases at V and 5 bases at J, with 10 bases between the two ends. CDR1 and CDR2 from the germline V gene are KGHSH and LQKENI. The DNA of the CDR3 is TGTGCCAGCTCCCCTGCCGAGGAGACCCAGTACTTC. It yields the protein CASSPAEETQYF.

The V and J genes are TRBV7-3 and TRBJ2-1, with 9 positions matching TRBD1. The V gene's germline CDR1 is SGHTA and CDR2 FQGTGA. The CDR3 has 15 residues. Germline trimming cut 2 bases from V and 4 bases from J; bases unmatched to any gene: 3. The CDR3 DNA follows: TGTGCCAGCAGCTTAGGGACAGGGTTATACAATGAGCAGTTCTTC. Its protein product is CASSLGTGLYNEQFF.

V is TRBV4-1 and J is TRBJ2-7; no firm D call. CDR3 length: 12 amino acids. V was cut by 3 bases and J by 5 bases, with 8 bases left in between. CDR1 is MGHRA, CDR2 YSYEKL, per germline. The CDR3 reads CASSQGSNEQYF. As DNA, the CDR3 is TGCGCCAGCAGCCAGGGTAGCAACGAGCAGTACTTC.

The chain carries TRBV7-2 and TRBJ2-5; TRBD2 aligns across 7 bases. This CDR3 contains 15 residues. J was trimmed by 5 bases and V by 1 base; bases with no gene match: 7. Germline V gives CDR1 SGHTA, CDR2 FQGNSA. The CDR3 DNA sequence: TGTGCCAGCAGCTTAGACGGGAGGTCGGATGAGACCCAGTACTTC. Translation: CASSLDGRSDETQYF.